The entry that follows covers one T cell receptor beta chain sequence. Its antigen is unidentified. PCR used 60 Vbeta primers and 13 Jbeta primers. The table came from immunoSEQ multiplex PCR; TCRdb's copy has only in-frame clones and leaves some out. Of some 190,000 clones detected, around nine tenths appear once; the ten largest clones hold under 2%. This sample is part of a study of cytomegalovirus exposure and HLA in healthy donors. Study-wide context: Earlier, some 180 million T cells were analyzed, and fewer than 120 million unique TCR beta sequences were found among them. HLA-typed donors were the source of about 85 million unique TCRs, which an early data release held.

Overall study results and limits: Reports state that TCR beta sequences accurately predicted most subjects' HLA-A and HLA-B alleles.

This CDR3 has 13 residues. V lost 4 bases and J lost 0, with 9 bases in between. Germline CDR1 SQVTM, CDR2 ANQGSEA. The chain combines TRBV29-1 with TRBJ1-1; the D is unclear. The receptor was derived from a woman aged 18 to 35 in good health and CMV-seronegative. The sample comprised PBMCs. The CDR3 loop is CSVARKMNTEAFF. In nucleotides, the CDR3 is TGCAGCGTTGCTAGGAAGATGAACACTGAAGCTTTCTTT.